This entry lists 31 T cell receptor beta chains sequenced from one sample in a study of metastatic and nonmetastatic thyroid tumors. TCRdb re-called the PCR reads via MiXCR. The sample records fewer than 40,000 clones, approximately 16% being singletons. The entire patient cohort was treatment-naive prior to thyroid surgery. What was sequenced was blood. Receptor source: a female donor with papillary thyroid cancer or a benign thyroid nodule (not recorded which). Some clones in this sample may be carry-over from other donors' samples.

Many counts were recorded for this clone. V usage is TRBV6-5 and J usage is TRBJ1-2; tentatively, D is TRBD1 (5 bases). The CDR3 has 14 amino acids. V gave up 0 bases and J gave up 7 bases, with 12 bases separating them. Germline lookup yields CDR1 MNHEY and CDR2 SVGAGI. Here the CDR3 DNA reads TGTGCCAGCAGTTACTCAGGAGGGGCGGGTGGCTACACCTTC. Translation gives CASSYSGGAGGYTF.

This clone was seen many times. CDR3 bases: TGCAGTGCTCACTCGGGACAGGACGCTTCACCCCTCCACTTT. This gives the protein CSAHSGQDASPLHF. The rearrangement joins TRBV20-1 to TRBJ1-6, with 8 positions matching TRBD1. Per the germline V gene, CDR1 is DFQATT and CDR2 is SNEGSKA (reference sequence). This CDR3 is 14 amino acids long. After removal of 5 bases from V and 9 bases from J, the junction contained 9 bases not matched to a gene.

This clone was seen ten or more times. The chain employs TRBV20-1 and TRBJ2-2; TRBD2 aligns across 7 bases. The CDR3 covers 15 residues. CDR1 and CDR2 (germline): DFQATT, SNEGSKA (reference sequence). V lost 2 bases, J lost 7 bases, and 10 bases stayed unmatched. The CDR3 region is CSARSGRERDGELFF. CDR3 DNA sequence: TGCAGTGCTAGATCCGGGCGGGAGAGGGACGGGGAGCTGTTTTTT.

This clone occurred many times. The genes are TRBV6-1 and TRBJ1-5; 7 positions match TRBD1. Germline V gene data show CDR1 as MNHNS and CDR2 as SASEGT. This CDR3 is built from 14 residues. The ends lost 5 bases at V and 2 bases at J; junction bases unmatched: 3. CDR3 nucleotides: TGTGCCAGCAGTATTACAGGGGGCAATCAGCCCCAGCATTTT. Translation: CASSITGGNQPQHF.

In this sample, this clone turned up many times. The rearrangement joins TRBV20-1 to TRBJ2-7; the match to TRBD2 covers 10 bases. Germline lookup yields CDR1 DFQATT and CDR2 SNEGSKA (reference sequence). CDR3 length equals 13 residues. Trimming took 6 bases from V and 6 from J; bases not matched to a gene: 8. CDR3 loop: CSARSLAGREQYF. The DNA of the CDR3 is TGCAGTGCGAGATCACTAGCGGGACGCGAGCAGTACTTC.

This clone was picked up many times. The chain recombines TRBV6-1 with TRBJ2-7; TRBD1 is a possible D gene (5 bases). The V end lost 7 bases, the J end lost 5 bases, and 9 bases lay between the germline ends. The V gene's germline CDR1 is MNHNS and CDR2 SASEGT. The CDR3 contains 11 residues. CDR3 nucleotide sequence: TGTGCCAGCATCGGACAAAACGAGCAGTACTTC. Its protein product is CASIGQNEQYF.

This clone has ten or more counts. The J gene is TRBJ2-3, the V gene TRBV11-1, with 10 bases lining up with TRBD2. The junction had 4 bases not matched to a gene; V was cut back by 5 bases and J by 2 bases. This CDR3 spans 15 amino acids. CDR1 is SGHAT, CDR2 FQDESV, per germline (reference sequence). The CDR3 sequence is CASSVTSGLTDTQYF. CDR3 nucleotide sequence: TGTGCCAGCAGCGTGACTAGCGGGCTCACAGATACGCAGTATTTT.

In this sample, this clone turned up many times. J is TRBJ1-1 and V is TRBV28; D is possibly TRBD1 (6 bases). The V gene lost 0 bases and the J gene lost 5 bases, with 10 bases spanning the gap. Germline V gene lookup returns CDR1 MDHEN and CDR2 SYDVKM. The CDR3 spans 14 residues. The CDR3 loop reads CASSLWAQGTEAFF. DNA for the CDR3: TGTGCCAGCAGTTTATGGGCTCAGGGGACTGAAGCTTTCTTT.

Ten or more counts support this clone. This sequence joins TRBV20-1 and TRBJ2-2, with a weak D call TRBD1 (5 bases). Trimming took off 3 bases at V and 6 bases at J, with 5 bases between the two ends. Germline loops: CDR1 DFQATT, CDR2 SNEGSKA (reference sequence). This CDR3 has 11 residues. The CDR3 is CSARGPGELFF. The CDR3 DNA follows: TGCAGTGCTAGGGGGCCCGGGGAGCTGTTTTTT.

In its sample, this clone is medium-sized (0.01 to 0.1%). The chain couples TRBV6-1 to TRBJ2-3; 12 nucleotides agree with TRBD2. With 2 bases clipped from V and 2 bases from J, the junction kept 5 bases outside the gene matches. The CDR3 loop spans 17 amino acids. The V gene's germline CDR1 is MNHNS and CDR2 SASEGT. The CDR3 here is CASSELAGGANTDTQYF. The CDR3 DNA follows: TGTGCCAGCAGTGAACTAGCGGGAGGGGCCAACACAGATACGCAGTATTTT.

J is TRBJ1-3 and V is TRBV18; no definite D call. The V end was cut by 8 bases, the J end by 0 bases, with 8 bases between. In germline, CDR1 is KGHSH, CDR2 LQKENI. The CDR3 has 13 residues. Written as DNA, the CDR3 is TGTGCCAGCGCACAGAGCTCTGGAAACACCATATATTTT. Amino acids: CASAQSSGNTIYF.

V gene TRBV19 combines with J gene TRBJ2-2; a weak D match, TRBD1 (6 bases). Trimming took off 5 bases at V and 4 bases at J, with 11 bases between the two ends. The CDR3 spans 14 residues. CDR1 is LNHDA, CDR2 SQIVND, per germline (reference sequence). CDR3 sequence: CASSPWTATGELFF. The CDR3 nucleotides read TGTGCCAGTAGTCCTTGGACAGCCACCGGGGAGCTGTTTTTT.

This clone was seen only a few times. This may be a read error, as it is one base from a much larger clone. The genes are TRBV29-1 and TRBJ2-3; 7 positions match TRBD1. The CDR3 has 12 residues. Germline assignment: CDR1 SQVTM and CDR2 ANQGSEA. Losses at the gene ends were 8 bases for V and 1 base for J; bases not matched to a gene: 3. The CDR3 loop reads CSFTGGTDTQYF. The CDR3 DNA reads TGCAGCTTTACAGGGGGCACAGATACGCAGTATTTT.

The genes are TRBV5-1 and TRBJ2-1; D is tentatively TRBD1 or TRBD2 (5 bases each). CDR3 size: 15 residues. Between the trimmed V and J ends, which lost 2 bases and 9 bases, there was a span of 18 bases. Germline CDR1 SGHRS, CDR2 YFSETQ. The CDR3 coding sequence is TGCGCCAGCAGCTTAACTAGTGGGGGTAACAGTGAGCAGTTCTTC. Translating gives CASSLTSGGNSEQFF.

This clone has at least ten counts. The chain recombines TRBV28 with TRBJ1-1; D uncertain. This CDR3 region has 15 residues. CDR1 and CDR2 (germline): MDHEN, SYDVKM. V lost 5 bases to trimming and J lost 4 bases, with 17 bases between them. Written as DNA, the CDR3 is TGTGCCAGCAGTACACCCAGGTTCCTGGTCACTGAAGCTTTCTTT. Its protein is CASSTPRFLVTEAFF.

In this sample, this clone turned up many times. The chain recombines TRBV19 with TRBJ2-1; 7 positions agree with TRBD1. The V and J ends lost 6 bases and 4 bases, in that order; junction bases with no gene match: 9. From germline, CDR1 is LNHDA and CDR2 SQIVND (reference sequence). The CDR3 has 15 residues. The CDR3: CASRIEGASYNEQFF. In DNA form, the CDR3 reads TGTGCCAGTAGGATCGAGGGGGCATCTTACAATGAGCAGTTCTTC. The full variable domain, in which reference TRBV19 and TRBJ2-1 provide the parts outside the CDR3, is DGGITQSPKYLFRKEGQNVTLSCEQNLNHDAMYWYRQDPGQGLRLIYYSQIVNDFQKGDIAEGYSVSREKKESFPLTVTSAQKNPTAFYLCASRIEGASYNEQFFGPGTRLTVL.

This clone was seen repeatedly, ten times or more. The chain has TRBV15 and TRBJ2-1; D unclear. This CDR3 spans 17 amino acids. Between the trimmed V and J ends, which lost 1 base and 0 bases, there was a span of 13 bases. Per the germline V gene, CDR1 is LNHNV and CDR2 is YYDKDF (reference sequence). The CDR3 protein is CATSRVPYAHSYNEQFF. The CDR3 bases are TGTGCCACCAGCAGAGTACCGTACGCGCACTCCTACAATGAGCAGTTCTTC.

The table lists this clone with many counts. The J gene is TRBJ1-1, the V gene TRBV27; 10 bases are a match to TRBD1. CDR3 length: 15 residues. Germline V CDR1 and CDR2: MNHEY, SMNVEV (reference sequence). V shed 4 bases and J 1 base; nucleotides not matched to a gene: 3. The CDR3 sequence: CASSWTGGQNTEAFF. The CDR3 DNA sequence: TGTGCCAGCAGTTGGACAGGGGGGCAGAACACTGAAGCTTTCTTT.

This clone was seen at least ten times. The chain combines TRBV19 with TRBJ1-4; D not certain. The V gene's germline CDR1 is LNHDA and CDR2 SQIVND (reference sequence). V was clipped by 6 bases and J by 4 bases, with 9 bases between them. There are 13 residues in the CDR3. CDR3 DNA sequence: TGTGCCAGTAGCCAAGTGGATAATGAAAAACTGTTTTTT. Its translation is CASSQVDNEKLFF.

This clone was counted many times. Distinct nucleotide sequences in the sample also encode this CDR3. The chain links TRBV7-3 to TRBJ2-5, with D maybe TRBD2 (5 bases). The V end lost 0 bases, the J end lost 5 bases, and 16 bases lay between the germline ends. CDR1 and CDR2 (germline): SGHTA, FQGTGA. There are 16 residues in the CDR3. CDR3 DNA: TGTGCCAGCAGCTTAACCGGGCTAGGGAGCAGGGAGACCCAGTACTTC. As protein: CASSLTGLGSRETQYF.

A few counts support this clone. This chain's CDR3 is CASSSGRVVELFF. CDR3 DNA sequence: TGTGCCAGCAGTTCAGGACGGGTCGTGGAGCTGTTTTTT. The J gene is TRBJ2-2, the V gene TRBV27; D gene unclear. CDR1 and CDR2 (germline): MNHEY, SMNVEV (reference sequence). The V and J ends lost 4 bases and 10 bases respectively, with 13 bases between them. This CDR3 comprises 13 residues.

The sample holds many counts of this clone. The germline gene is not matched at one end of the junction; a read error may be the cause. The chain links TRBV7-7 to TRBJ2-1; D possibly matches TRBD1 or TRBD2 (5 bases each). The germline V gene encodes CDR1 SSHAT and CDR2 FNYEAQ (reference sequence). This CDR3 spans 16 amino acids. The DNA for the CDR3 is TGTGCTAGCAGCCCATCCGGGACCAGGGCCTACAATGAGCAGTTCTTC. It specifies CASSPSGTRAYNEQFF.

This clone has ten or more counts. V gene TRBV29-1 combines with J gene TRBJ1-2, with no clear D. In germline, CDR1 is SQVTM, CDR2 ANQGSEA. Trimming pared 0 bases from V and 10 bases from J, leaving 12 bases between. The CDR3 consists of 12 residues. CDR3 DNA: TGCAGCGTTGAAGATCGGCCAAGGGCCTACACCTTC. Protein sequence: CSVEDRPRAYTF.

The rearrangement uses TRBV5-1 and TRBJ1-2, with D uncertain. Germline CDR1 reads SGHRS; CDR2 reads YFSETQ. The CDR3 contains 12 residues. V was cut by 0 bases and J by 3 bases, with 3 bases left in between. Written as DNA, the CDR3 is TGCGCCAGCAGCTTGGCGGACTATGGCTACACCTTC. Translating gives CASSLADYGYTF.

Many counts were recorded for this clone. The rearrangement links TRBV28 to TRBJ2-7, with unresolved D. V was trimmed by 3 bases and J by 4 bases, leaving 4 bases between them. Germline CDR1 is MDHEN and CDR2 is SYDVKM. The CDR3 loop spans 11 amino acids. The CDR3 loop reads CASSLVYEQYF. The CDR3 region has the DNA TGTGCCAGCAGTTTGGTGTACGAGCAGTACTTC.

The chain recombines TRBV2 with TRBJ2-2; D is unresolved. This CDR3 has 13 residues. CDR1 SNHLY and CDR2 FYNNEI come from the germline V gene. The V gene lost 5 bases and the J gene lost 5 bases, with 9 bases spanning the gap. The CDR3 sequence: CASSLTVTGELFF. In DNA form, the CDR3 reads TGTGCCAGCAGTCTCACGGTGACCGGGGAGCTGTTTTTT. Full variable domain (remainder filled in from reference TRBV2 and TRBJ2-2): EPEVTQTPSHQVTQMGQEVILRCVPISNHLYFYWYRQILGQKVEFLVSFYNNEISEKSEIFDDQFSVERPDGSNFTLKIRSTKLEDSAMYFCASSLTVTGELFFGEGSRLTVL.

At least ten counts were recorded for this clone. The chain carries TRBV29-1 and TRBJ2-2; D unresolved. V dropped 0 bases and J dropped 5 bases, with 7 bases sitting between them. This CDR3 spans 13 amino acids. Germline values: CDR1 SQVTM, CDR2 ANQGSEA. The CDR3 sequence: CSVEDDGTGELFF. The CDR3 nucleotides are TGCAGCGTTGAAGACGATGGAACCGGGGAGCTGTTTTTT.

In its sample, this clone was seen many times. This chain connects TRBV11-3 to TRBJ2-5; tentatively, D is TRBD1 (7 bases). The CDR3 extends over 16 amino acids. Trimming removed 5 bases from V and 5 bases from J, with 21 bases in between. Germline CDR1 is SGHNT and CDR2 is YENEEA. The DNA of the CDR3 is TGTGCCAGCAGCCCCACAGGGGAGGTGGATATGGAGACCCAGTACTTC. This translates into CASSPTGEVDMETQYF.

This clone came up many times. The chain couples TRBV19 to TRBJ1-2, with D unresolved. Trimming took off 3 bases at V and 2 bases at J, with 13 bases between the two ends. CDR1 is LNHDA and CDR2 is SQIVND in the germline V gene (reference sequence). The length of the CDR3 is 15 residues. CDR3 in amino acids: CASSISPVENYGYTF. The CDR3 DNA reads TGTGCCAGTAGTATTTCCCCCGTCGAAAACTATGGCTACACCTTC.

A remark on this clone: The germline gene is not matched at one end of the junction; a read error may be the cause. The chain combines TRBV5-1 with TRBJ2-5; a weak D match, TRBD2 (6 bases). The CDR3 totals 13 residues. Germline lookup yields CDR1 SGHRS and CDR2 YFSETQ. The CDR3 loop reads CTSSTTGEETQYF. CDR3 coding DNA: TGCACCAGCAGCACCACGGGGGAAGAGACCCAGTACTTC.

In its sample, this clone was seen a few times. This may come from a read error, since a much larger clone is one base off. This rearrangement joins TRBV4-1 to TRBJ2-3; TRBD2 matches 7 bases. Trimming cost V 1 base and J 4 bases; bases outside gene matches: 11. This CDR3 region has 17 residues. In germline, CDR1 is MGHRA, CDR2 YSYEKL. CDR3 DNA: TGCGCCAGCAGCCAAGTGCAGGGACTAAAGGACGCAGATACGCAGTATTTT. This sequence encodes CASSQVQGLKDADTQYF.